This T cell receptor (beta chain) emerged from a study of T-cell reconstitution after alpha-beta-depleted transplantation in children. The study's findings and limits: Newly generated T cells supplied most T-cell counts and diversity one year post-transplant. After transplant, at about two months, alpha-beta T cells were reportedly derived from several hundred expanded graft clones.

This clonotype was observed a few times. The antigen is undetermined. Unique molecular identifiers were incorporated when the TCRbeta library was constructed. TCRdb re-analysed the PCR reads in MiXCR, keeping a single row per CDR3 protein. The profile covers hundreds of thousands of distinct CDR3 sequences, with about 16% appearing a single time and 29% taken by the ten largest. Germline CDR1 and CDR2: SGHAT and FQNNGV. CDR3 length: 15 amino acids. The V end was cut by 5 bases, the J end by 5 bases, with 16 bases between. The source material was PBMCs, mostly from graft donor cells, sampled 360 days after TCRalphabeta/CD19-depleted stem cell transplant. The chain couples TRBV11-2 to TRBJ2-1, with no clear D. The sequence derives from a boy under two years old who had a stem cell transplant for Wiskott-Aldrich syndrome, so the T cells may come from the graft donor. CDR3 sequence reads: CASSPRMDQNNEQFF. CDR3 nucleotide sequence: TGTGCCAGCAGCCCCCGAATGGACCAGAACAATGAGCAGTTCTTC.